This TCR beta chain was obtained from a study of cytotoxic CD8 clonotypes in ibrutinib-treated CLL. For the study at large: The sample average was 255,043 productive templates and 94,082 productive rearrangements. Study findings and constraints: Circulating CD8+ T-cell counts were tracked by baseline clonality, which exceeded that of age-matched healthy donors. Higher clonality was seen at ibrutinib response and a return toward baseline at progression.

Trimming stripped 4 bases from V and 0 bases from J, with 10 bases between. Germline lookup yields CDR1 SQVTM and CDR2 ANQGSEA. The CDR3 length is 14 residues. In regard to this clone: Its specificity is unknown.

Investigators sought sequencing depths of between 1 in 200,000 and 1 in 1 million T cells. Method: immunoSEQ multiplex PCR; TCRdb's copy keeps in-frame clones and lacks some. The table shows around 300,000 clones, with almost 80% occurring only once. The source material was PBMCs, sampled before ibrutinib treatment. The clonotype was recovered from a human donor with chronic lymphocytic leukemia. The chain has TRBV29-1 and TRBJ2-4; possibly TRBD2 for D (6 bases). The CDR3 loop is CSVVVGLAKNIQYF. The CDR3 bases are TGCAGCGTTGTGGTGGGACTAGCCAAAAACATTCAGTACTTC.